The 21 T cell receptor beta chains listed next were all sequenced from one sample in a study of blood T cell repertoires in COVID-19. Sequenced by immunoSEQ multiplex PCR; TCRdb stores in-frame clones only, minus some. The sample lists 70,000 or so clones, approximately 83% seen once, with over 2.5% in the top ten. The sample comprised peripheral blood. All receptors derive from an elderly man with acute or convalescent COVID-19.

This chain uses TRBV20-1 with TRBJ1-4; maybe TRBD1 (5 bases). The length of the CDR3 is 11 residues. Trimming shortened V by 5 bases and J by 6 bases, and 7 bases separated the two germline ends. CDR1 is DFQATT, CDR2 SNEGSKA, per germline (reference sequence). The CDR3 sequence is CSAGRDEKLFF. The CDR3 coding sequence is TGCAGTGCTGGCAGGGATGAAAAACTGTTTTTT.

The chain is built from TRBV24-1 and TRBJ2-1, with D hard to call. This CDR3 is 11 amino acids long. Germline CDR1 and CDR2: KGHDR and SFDVKD. Trimming shortened V by 7 bases and J by 3 bases, and 3 bases separated the two germline ends. The CDR3 is CATSYYNEQFF. CDR3 nucleotide sequence: TGTGCCACCAGCTACTACAATGAGCAGTTCTTC.

The rearrangement joins TRBV6-5 to TRBJ1-3; TRBD1 matches 12 bases. This CDR3 contains 16 residues. With 2 bases clipped from V and 3 bases from J, the junction kept 2 bases outside the gene matches. Germline CDR1 is MNHEY and CDR2 is SVGAGI. The CDR3 coding sequence is TGTGCCAGCAGTTACGGGACAGGGGGCTTTGGAAACACCATATATTTT. Translated: CASSYGTGGFGNTIYF.

DNA for the CDR3: TGTGCCAGCAGCGTAGACGAGAGCTCCTATAATTCACCCCTCCACTTT. Amino acids: CASSVDESSYNSPLHF. J is TRBJ1-6 and V is TRBV9; no reliable D call. V lost 0 bases, J lost 0 bases, and 7 bases lay in between. CDR1 is SGDLS, CDR2 YYNGEE, per germline. This CDR3 has 16 residues.

The CDR3 here is CASSWREGETQYF. As DNA, the CDR3 is TGTGCCAGCAGTTGGCGGGAGGGAGAGACCCAGTACTTC. The chain joins TRBV27 to TRBJ2-5; 9 nucleotides agree with TRBD2. J gave up 4 bases and V 4 bases, and 1 base lay outside the gene matches. This CDR3 is built from 13 residues. Germline CDR1 MNHEY, CDR2 SMNVEV (reference sequence).

This chain links TRBV2 with TRBJ2-7; perhaps TRBD1 as D (6 bases). This CDR3 is built from 13 residues. Germline V CDR1 and CDR2: SNHLY, FYNNEI. Between the trimmed V and J ends, which lost 6 bases and 6 bases, there was a span of 15 bases. The CDR3, as DNA: TGTGCCAGCAGGTCCAGGGGACCCCGCGAGCAGTACTTC. Translating it yields CASRSRGPREQYF.

This clone has only a few counts. J is TRBJ1-4 and V is TRBV5-8; D gene unclear. The V end was cut by 1 base, the J end by 5 bases, with 9 bases between. From germline, CDR1 is SGHTS and CDR2 YDEGEE. The CDR3 length is 14 residues. The CDR3 spells CASSLKQINEKLFF. For the CDR3, the DNA is TGTGCCAGCAGCTTGAAACAGATAAATGAAAAACTGTTTTTT.

This clone was seen once. CDR3 sequence: CASSLTSGRGEQYF. The CDR3 DNA sequence: TGTGCCAGCAGCTTGACTAGCGGGAGAGGCGAGCAGTACTTC. V usage is TRBV5-4 and J usage is TRBJ2-7; TRBD2 matches 11 bases. V lost 1 base, J lost 6 bases, and 3 bases stayed unmatched. This CDR3 spans 14 amino acids. Germline V CDR1 and CDR2: SGHNT, YYREEE (reference sequence).

This clone was seen just once. The rearrangement links TRBV9 to TRBJ2-4; 9 nucleotides line up with TRBD2. The V gene's germline CDR1 is SGDLS and CDR2 YYNGEE. J gave up 5 bases and V 5 bases, and 2 bases lay outside the gene matches. CDR3 size: 13 residues. The CDR3 loop is CASSLAGQNIQYF. DNA for the CDR3: TGTGCCAGCAGTCTAGCGGGGCAAAACATTCAGTACTTC.

In DNA form, the CDR3 reads TGTGCCAGCAGTCCGAGCGGGAGGGTCAATGAGCAGTTCTTC. Protein: CASSPSGRVNEQFF. The genes are TRBV2 and TRBJ2-1; TRBD2 matches at 10 bases. Germline values: CDR1 SNHLY, CDR2 FYNNEI. With 5 bases clipped from V and 6 bases from J, the junction kept 4 bases outside the gene matches. The CDR3 has 14 residues.

This clone was counted once. J is TRBJ2-1 and V is TRBV7-9; a weak D match, TRBD1 (6 bases). Trimming removed 6 bases from V and 2 bases from J, with 14 bases in between. The CDR3 is made up of 15 amino acids. Per germline, CDR1 SEHNR and CDR2 FQNEAQ (reference sequence). Written as DNA, the CDR3 is TGTGCCAGCAGTACGCAGGGGTGGGCCTACAATGAGCAGTTCTTC. It codes for CASSTQGWAYNEQFF.

J is TRBJ2-4 and V is TRBV11-3, with D maybe TRBD1 (6 bases). The V end was cut by 5 bases, the J end by 8 bases, with 22 bases between. Germline V CDR1 and CDR2: SGHNT, YENEEA. There are 16 residues in the CDR3. The CDR3 sequence is CASSPQGWQGQDIQYF. The CDR3 bases are TGTGCCAGCAGCCCCCAGGGCTGGCAGGGGCAGGACATTCAGTACTTC.

About this clone itself: An end of the junction differs from the germline gene, which may be a read error. The chain uses TRBV23-1 and TRBJ1-4; 7 nucleotides line up with TRBD1. TRBV23-1 is known as an ORF, though its function is uncertain. The CDR3 runs to 14 residues. The CDR3 DNA sequence: TGCGCCAGCAGACCGGGACAGCCTAATAAAAAACTGTTTTTT. Amino acid sequence: CASRPGQPNKKLFF.

This clone was detected a few times. The rearrangement uses TRBV9 and TRBJ1-2; tentatively, D is TRBD1 (6 bases). The CDR3 spans 14 residues. Trimming took off 7 bases at V and 4 bases at J, with 17 bases between the two ends. CDR1 is SGDLS and CDR2 is YYNGEE in the germline V gene. CDR3 protein: CASAGTSLVYGYTF. The CDR3, as DNA: TGTGCCAGCGCCGGGACAAGCCTAGTCTATGGCTACACCTTC.

The chain couples TRBV13 to TRBJ2-7; 7 nucleotides line up with TRBD2. CDR1 is PRHDT, CDR2 FYEKMQ, per germline (reference sequence). With 5 bases clipped from V and 0 bases from J, the junction kept 7 bases outside the gene matches. CDR3 length: 15 amino acids. This CDR3 is CASSTQRGSSYEQYF. The CDR3 DNA sequence: TGTGCCAGCAGCACCCAGCGGGGTAGCTCCTACGAGCAGTACTTC.

This clone was picked up a small number of times. The J gene is TRBJ1-5, the V gene TRBV19; 10 positions match TRBD1. CDR1 LNHDA and CDR2 SQIVND come from the germline V gene (reference sequence). There are 16 residues in the CDR3. J gave up 3 bases and V 4 bases, and 6 bases lay outside the gene matches. In DNA form, the CDR3 reads TGTGCCAGTAGTAGCACGGGACAGGGGTTCAATCAGCCCCAGCATTTT. The encoded protein is CASSSTGQGFNQPQHF.

V usage is TRBV5-1 and J usage is TRBJ1-1, with a weak D call TRBD1 (6 bases). The CDR3 covers 15 residues. The germline V and J ends were trimmed by 0 bases and 1 base, with 10 bases remaining between them. The germline V gene has CDR1 SGHRS and CDR2 YFSETQ. CDR3 loop: CASSLGDTSNTEAFF. Here the CDR3 DNA reads TGCGCCAGCAGCTTGGGGGACACCTCGAACACTGAAGCTTTCTTT.

The rearrangement links TRBV5-5 to TRBJ2-7, with 8 bases that match TRBD1. This CDR3 region has 16 residues. The J segment lost 4 bases and the V segment lost 5 bases, leaving 14 bases of the junction unmatched. CDR1 is SGHKS and CDR2 is YYEKEE in the germline V gene (reference sequence). The CDR3 nucleotides read TGTGCCAGCAGTTTAGGAGGTACAGGGGGGTTTTACGAGCAGTACTTC. Protein product: CASSLGGTGGFYEQYF. Together with reference TRBV5-5 and TRBJ2-7, the CDR3 gives the full variable domain: DAGVTQSPTHLIKTRGQQVTLRCSPISGHKSVSWYQQVLGQGPQFIFQYYEKEERGRGNFPDRFSARQFPNYSSELNVNALLLGDSALYLCASSLGGTGGFYEQYFGPGTRLTVT.

The chain is built from TRBV7-2 and TRBJ2-1; TRBD2 might be the D (6 bases). The V end was cut by 6 bases, the J end by 10 bases, with 16 bases between. Germline CDR1 SGHTA, CDR2 FQGNSA. The CDR3 contains 13 residues. This chain's CDR3 is CASRRDFFSEQFF. The CDR3 region has the DNA TGTGCCAGCAGAAGGGACTTTTTTTCAGAGCAGTTCTTC.

Only one count was recorded for this clone. This chain uses TRBV24-1 with TRBJ2-7; 9 bases fit TRBD1. The germline V gene has CDR1 KGHDR and CDR2 SFDVKD. CDR3 length: 16 amino acids. V shed 3 bases, J shed 3 bases, and the junction held 8 bases outside the gene matches. The CDR3 region is CATSDRPGQGIYEQYF. CDR3 DNA: TGTGCCACCAGTGATCGACCGGGACAGGGAATCTACGAGCAGTACTTC.

V is TRBV30 and J is TRBJ2-1; no reliable D call. With 5 bases removed from V and 0 bases from J, the gap between germline ends came to 8 bases. This CDR3 spans 13 amino acids. Germline values: CDR1 GTSNPN, CDR2 SVGIG (reference sequence). The CDR3 region has the DNA TGTGCCTGGTCACTCTCCTCCTACAATGAGCAGTTCTTC. Its protein product is CAWSLSSYNEQFF.